This T cell receptor (beta chain) was found in a study of T cell responses to AZD1222 COVID-19 vaccine. Analysis merged second doses at about 4 or about 12 weeks. This CDR3 has 15 amino acids. Germline V gene lookup returns CDR1 SGDLS and CDR2 YYNGEE. V lost 6 bases and J 3 bases, leaving 16 bases between the germline ends. Clones were read by immunoSEQ multiplex PCR, and TCRdb kept only the in-frame ones, dropping some. The profile covers approximately 89,000 clones, with 70% to 90% appearing a single time and approximately 5.6% taken by the ten largest. The specimen was peripheral blood, collected 28 days after the second AZD1222 dose. This clonotype originated in an adult who received the AZD1222 COVID-19 vaccine. The chain is built from TRBV9 and TRBJ1-5; D perhaps matches TRBD1 (5 bases). The CDR3 region is CASTKTAAPNQPQHF. The CDR3 DNA is TGTGCCAGCACGAAGACAGCCGCCCCCAATCAGCCCCAGCATTTT.